This T cell receptor (beta chain) was captured by sequencing in a study of blood T cell repertoires in COVID-19. About the research overall: COVID-19 samples from acute and convalescent phases originated in the United States, Italy and Spain.

Per the original data handling: Amplified reference gene primers provided the basis for estimating nucleated cell counts. The repertoire was sequenced with immunoSEQ multiplex PCR; TCRdb's copy has only in-frame clones and lacks some. The V and J calls and clone size are taken from that table; D and trimming were inferred from the DNA. The profile shows roughly 320,000 clones, roughly 90% of them singletons. The germline gives CDR1 LGHDT, CDR2 YNNKEL (reference sequence). The CDR3 consists of 17 residues. V shed 0 bases, J shed 1 base, and the junction held 5 bases outside the gene matches. Recruitment covered over 20 US areas and drew participants whose ages spanned roughly 18 to 95 years. No more than 2 weeks before study entry, exposed participants had met a case of COVID-19.

The sample consisted of PBMCs or T cells enriched from blood (not recorded which). This TCR was recovered from a woman between 25 and 40 years old who had been exposed to COVID-19. This chain links TRBV3-1 (or the pseudogene TRBV3-2) with TRBJ2-5; 10 nucleotides align to TRBD2. For the CDR3, the DNA is TGTGCCAGCAGCCAAGATTTGTCTAGCGGGGGCCAAGAGACCCAGTACTTC. Translated, it gives CASSQDLSSGGQETQYF.